This T cell receptor (beta chain) was sequenced for a study of blood T cell repertoires in COVID-19. Study in general: COVID-19 samples collected from the United States, Italy and Spain covered acute and convalescent phases. Sources were T cells, B-cell-depleted T cells, or PBMCs; the material itself was cDNA or gDNA.

Original methodology: Estimated nucleated cell counts came from reference gene primer amplification. The repertoire was sequenced with immunoSEQ multiplex PCR; TCRdb's copy has only in-frame clones and lacks some. V and J calls and clone size are copied from that table; D and trimming were computed from the DNA. Here the sample spans approximately 480,000 clones, 80% to 90% being singletons. Enrolled during active infection, Seattle patients were then followed longitudinally. Sequencing input: peripheral blood. The receptor's source is a man aged 18 to 30 with COVID-19, enrolled during active disease.

CDR3 protein: CASSLKGANTGELFF. The CDR3 bases are TGTGCCAGTAGTCTAAAGGGGGCAAACACCGGGGAGCTGTTTTTT. The chain joins TRBV19 to TRBJ2-2; 7 positions agree with TRBD1. Germline V gene sequence: CDR1 LNHDA, CDR2 SQIVND (reference sequence). There are 15 residues in the CDR3. Trimming took 5 bases from V and 2 from J; bases not matched to a gene: 5.